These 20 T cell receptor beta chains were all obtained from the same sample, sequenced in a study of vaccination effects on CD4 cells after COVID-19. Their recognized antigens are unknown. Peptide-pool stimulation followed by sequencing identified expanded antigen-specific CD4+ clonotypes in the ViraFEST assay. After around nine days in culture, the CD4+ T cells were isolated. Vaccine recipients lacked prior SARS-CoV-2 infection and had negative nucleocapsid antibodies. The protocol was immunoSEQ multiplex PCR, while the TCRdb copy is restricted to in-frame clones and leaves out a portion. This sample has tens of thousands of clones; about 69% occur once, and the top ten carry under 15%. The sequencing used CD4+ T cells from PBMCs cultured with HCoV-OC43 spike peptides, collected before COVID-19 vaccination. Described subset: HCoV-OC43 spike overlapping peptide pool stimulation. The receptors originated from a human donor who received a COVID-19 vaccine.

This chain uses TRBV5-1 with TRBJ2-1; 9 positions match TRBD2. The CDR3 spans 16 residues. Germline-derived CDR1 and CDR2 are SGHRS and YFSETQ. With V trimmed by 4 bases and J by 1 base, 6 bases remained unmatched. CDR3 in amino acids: CASSLNSGSSYNEQFF. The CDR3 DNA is TGCGCCAGCAGCCTCAATAGCGGGAGTTCCTACAATGAGCAGTTCTTC.

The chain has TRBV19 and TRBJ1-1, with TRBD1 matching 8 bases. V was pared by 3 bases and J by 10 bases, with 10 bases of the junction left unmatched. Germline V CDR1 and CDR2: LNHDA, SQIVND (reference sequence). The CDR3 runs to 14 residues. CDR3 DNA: TGTGCCAGTAGTATCTACGACCGGGACAGGAGAGCTTTCTTT. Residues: CASSIYDRDRRAFF.

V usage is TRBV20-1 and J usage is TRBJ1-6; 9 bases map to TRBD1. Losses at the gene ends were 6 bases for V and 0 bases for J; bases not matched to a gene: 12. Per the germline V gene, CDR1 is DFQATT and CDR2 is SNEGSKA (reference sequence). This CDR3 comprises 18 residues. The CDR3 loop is CSASALTGGSSYNSPLHF. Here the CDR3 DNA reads TGCAGTGCCAGTGCTTTGACAGGGGGAAGCTCCTATAATTCACCCCTCCACTTT.

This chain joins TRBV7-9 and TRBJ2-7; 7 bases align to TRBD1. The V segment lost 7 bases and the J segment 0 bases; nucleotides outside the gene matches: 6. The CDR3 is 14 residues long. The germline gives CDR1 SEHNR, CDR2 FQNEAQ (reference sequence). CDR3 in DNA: TGTGCCAGCACCCCAGGGGGTTACTCCTACGAGCAGTACTTC. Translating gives CASTPGGYSYEQYF.

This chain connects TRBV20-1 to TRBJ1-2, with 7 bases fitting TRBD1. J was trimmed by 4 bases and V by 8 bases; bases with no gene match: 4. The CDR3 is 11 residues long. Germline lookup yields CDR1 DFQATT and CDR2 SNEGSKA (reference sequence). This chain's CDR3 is CSSRQGYGYTF. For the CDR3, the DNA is TGCAGTTCCCGACAGGGCTATGGCTACACCTTC.

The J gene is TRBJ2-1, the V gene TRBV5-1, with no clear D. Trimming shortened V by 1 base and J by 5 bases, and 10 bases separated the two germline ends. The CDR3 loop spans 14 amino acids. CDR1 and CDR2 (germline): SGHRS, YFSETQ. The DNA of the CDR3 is TGCGCCAGCAGCTTGTGGGAACGGCACAATGAGCAGTTCTTC. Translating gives CASSLWERHNEQFF.

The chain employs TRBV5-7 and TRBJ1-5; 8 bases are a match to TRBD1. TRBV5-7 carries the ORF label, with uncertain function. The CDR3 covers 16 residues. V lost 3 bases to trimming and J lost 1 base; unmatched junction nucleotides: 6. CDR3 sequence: CASSSQGARSNQPQHF. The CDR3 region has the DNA TGTGCCAGCAGCTCCCAGGGGGCAAGGAGCAATCAGCCCCAGCATTTT.

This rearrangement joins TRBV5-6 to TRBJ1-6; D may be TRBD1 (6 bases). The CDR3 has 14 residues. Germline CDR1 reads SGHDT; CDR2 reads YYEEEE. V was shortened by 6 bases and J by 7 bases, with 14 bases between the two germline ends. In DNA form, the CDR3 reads TGTGCCAGCAAACAGGGACGGATCAATTCACCCCTCCACTTT. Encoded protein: CASKQGRINSPLHF.

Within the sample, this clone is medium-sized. The CDR3 spells CAIHPSSGDTGELFF. The CDR3 region has the DNA TGTGCCATCCATCCCAGTAGCGGGGACACCGGGGAGCTGTTTTTT. The gene calls are TRBV10-3 and TRBJ2-2; TRBD2 matches 8 bases. This CDR3 comprises 15 residues. The germline V gene has CDR1 ENHRY and CDR2 SYGVKD. Unmatched junction bases numbered 8, after V lost 8 bases and J lost 3 bases.

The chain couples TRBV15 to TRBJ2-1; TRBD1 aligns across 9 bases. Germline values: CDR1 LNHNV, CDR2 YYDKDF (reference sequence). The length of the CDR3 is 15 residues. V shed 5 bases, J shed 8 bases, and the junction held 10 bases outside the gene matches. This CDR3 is CATSEEPDRGYEQFF. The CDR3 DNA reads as TGTGCCACCAGCGAGGAACCGGACAGGGGTTATGAGCAGTTCTTC.

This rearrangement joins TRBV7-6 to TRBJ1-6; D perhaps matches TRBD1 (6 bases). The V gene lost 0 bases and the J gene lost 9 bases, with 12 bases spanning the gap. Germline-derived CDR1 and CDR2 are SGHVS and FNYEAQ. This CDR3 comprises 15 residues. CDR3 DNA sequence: TGTGCCAGCAGCTTAGCGGAACAGGGTCGTTCACCCCTCCACTTT. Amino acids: CASSLAEQGRSPLHF. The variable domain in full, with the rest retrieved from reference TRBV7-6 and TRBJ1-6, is GAGVSQSPRYKVTKRGQDVALRCDPISGHVSLYWYRQALGQGPEFLTYFNYEAQQDKSGLPNDRFSAERPEGSISTLTIQRTEQRDSAMYRCASSLAEQGRSPLHFGNGTRLTVT.

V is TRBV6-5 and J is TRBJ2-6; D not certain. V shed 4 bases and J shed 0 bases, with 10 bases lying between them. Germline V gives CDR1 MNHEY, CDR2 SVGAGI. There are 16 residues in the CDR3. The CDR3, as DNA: TGTGCCAGCAGTTCTTTAAGGGACTCTGGGGCCAACGTCCTGACTTTC. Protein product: CASSSLRDSGANVLTF.

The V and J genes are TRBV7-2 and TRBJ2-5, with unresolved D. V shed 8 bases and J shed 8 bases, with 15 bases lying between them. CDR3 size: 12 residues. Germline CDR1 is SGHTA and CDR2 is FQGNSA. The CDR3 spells CASSSLKVTQYF. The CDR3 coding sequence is TGTGCCAGCTCCTCCCTGAAAGTAACCCAGTACTTC.

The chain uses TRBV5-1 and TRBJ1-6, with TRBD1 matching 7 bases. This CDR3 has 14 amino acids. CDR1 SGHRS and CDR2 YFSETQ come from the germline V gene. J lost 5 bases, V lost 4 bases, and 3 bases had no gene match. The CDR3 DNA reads TGCGCCAGCAGCCGGGACAGCGATAATTCACCCCTCCACTTT. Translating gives CASSRDSDNSPLHF.

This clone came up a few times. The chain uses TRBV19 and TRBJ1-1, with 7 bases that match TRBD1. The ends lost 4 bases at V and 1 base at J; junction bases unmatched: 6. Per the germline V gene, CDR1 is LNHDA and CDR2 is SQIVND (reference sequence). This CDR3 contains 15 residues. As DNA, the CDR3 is TGTGCCAGTAGTAAACGGGACAGCAGGAACACTGAAGCTTTCTTT. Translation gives CASSKRDSRNTEAFF.

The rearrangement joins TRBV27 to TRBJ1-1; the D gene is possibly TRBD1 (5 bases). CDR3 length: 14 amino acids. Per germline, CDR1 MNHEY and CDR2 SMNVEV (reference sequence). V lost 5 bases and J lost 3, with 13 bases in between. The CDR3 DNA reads TGTGCCAGCAGTCCACACGGGGCCTACACTGAAGCTTTCTTT. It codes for CASSPHGAYTEAFF.

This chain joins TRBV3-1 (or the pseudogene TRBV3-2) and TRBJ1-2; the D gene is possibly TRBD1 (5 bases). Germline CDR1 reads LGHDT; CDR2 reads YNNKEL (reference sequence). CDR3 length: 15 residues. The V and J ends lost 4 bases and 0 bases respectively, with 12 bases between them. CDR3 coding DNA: TGTGCCAGCAGCCCGTCGGGGGGGTCTAACTATGGCTACACCTTC. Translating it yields CASSPSGGSNYGYTF.

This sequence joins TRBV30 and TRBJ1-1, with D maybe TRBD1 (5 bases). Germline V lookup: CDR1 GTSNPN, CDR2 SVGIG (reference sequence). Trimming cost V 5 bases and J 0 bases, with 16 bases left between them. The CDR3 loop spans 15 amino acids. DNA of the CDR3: TGTGCCTGGGGGACCACGGGCGTCCTGAACACTGAAGCTTTCTTT. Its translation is CAWGTTGVLNTEAFF.

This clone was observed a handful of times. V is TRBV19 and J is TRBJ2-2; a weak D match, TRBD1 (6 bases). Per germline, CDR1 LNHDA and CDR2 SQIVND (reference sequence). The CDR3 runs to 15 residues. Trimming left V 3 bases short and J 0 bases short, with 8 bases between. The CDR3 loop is CASSMWTANTGELFF. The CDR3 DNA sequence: TGTGCCAGTAGTATGTGGACAGCGAACACCGGGGAGCTGTTTTTT.

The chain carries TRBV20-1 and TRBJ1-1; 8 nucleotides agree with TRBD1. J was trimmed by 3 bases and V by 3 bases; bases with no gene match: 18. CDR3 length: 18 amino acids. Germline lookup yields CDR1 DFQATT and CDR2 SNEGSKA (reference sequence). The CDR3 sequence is CSASSQGAWGRRDTEAFF. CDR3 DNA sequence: TGCAGTGCTAGTTCCCAGGGGGCGTGGGGCCGTAGGGACACTGAAGCTTTCTTT.